This T cell receptor beta chain was documented in a study of T cells in Graves' hyperthyroidism and ophthalmopathy (dated by TCRdb to between 2017 and 2020). Looking at the study overall: Peripheral blood samples were taken at initial diagnosis, before any treatment was given. TCR V-J signatures able to tell the groups apart were searched for in a discovery cohort of 100 or so patients, of whom around 43 had Graves' ophthalmopathy and roughly 58 had stable Graves' hyperthyroidism. Whether ophthalmopathy could be predicted prospectively was tested in an independent validation cohort made up of 18 to 20 hyperthyroidism patients plus 17 patients who later progressed to ophthalmopathy. The 100 discovery patients were randomly split 7:3 into training and test sets. In roughly six Graves' hyperthyroidism patients, the study also compared T-cell repertoires from thyroid tissue with T-cell repertoires from blood. Once sampling was done, hyperthyroidism patients were given methimazole at a starting dose of 30 mg daily, whereas ophthalmopathy patients were given high-dose intravenous methylprednisolone. TCR Vbeta CDR3 sequencing of 140 or so peripheral blood samples (approximately 44 ophthalmopathy, about 74 hyperthyroidism and around 17 progressor patients) is reported in the paper.

Graves' hyperthyroidism was defined as stable when no progression to ophthalmopathy occurred over 18 months of follow-up. The hyperthyroidism patients were between 18 and 65 years old and newly diagnosed, with a disease duration of less than 2 months. Exclusion was applied to patients with uncontrolled infections, other autoimmune diseases, pregnancy or lactation. Diagnoses relied on clinical symptoms, serum thyroxine and TRAb, thyroid ultrasound and orbital computed tomography. Ficoll-Paque density gradient centrifugation was used to isolate PBMCs from around 10 ml of fresh peripheral blood. Trizol reagent was used to extract total RNA, and RNA quality was then checked on an Agilent 2100 Bioanalyzer. Findings and caveats that apply to the study as a whole: In validation, the model predicted progression to ophthalmopathy a median of about 6.8 months before onset, with about 70% sensitivity and 72.22% specificity. A 13 V-J signature model separated ophthalmopathy from stable hyperthyroidism, with about 90% sensitivity and roughly 82% specificity in cross-validation and 80%/75% in testing. Most expanded thyroid clonotypes (frequency above 0.001) were also detected in blood, a finding suggesting that blood repertoires may reflect thyroid immune responses. Sample size was not statistically predetermined, and blinding of investigators to group allocation was not performed.

The TCR beta CDR3 regions were amplified from RNA transcripts. A first-round RT-PCR of the TCR CDR3 used the HTBI primer set with the Qiagen OneStep RT-PCR kit. Libraries were constructed in a second round of multiplex PCR, after which size selection and purification were performed. Sequencing of the libraries was done on an Illumina HiSeq2000 using paired-end 100 bp reads. The authors' pipeline ran thus. SOAPnuke was used to process the raw data, removing reads that contained adapters or uncalled bases, had a mean Phred below 15, or lacked an exact match to the constant primer or identifier. COPE v1.2.5 was used to merge the high-quality paired reads, and each unique nucleotide sequence was defined as a clonotype. MiTCR v1.1 was used to align the clonotypes against IMGT TRBV, TRBD and TRBJ reference segments. Analysis was restricted to V-J combinations with a frequency above 0.0001, which covered just over 98% of repertoires. A TCS score was defined as the ratio between F50 (clonal expansion) and ExV (chaos), using BLOSUM62-based TCRdist between CDR3 peptides within each V-J. Welch's t-statistics and random forest reduced around 550 V-J features to 13, which were used in a naive Bayes classifier (R e1071). TCRdb trimmed public reads at Q25 via fastp, called clones via MiXCR and kept in-frame beta chains. Records with the same CDR3 protein are collapsed into one entry carrying the most frequent genes and DNA. The V and J calls and clone size come from TCRdb's table, not from the authors' own analysis. The sample data list about 420,000 distinct CDR3 sequences, and approximately 15% of these were observed just once. 7.7% of the sample is held by the ten biggest clonotypes.

The germline V gene encodes CDR1 LNHDA and CDR2 SQIVND (reference sequence). From the cysteine through the phenylalanine, the CDR3 covers 16 amino acids. The CDR3 DNA has 48 bases and is translated from base 1. Relative to germline, V is 3 bases shorter and J is 2 bases shorter, with 16 bases between their ends. The sample holds a few counts of this clonotype. Its antigen is not yet known. No base qualities exist here, and no much larger clone lies one base off it. The sample taken for sequencing was blood. This clonotype was obtained from a woman under 30 with Graves' hyperthyroidism. The chain links TRBV19 with TRBJ2-5, with the D call perhaps TRBD1 or TRBD2, each one matching 5 bases. The CDR3 region has the sequence CASSIPHQGEQETQYF. The sequence in DNA is TGTGCCAGTAGTATCCCCCATCAGGGAGAACAAGAGACCCAGTACTTC.